This T cell receptor beta chain was sequenced for a study of T cells after posttransplantation cyclophosphamide. This CDR3 region has 16 residues. Germline CDR1 reads SNHLY; CDR2 reads FYNNEI. The V and J ends lost 6 bases and 9 bases, in that order; junction bases with no gene match: 14. Repertoires were generated with immunoSEQ multiplex PCR, while TCRdb's copy carries only in-frame clones and drops some. The table lists some 7,000 clones, roughly 79% of them singletons. On the day of bone marrow donation, the related graft donor provided peripheral blood. This chain joins TRBV2 and TRBJ2-1, with 10 positions matching TRBD2. The sequencing input was memory CD4+ T cells sorted from blood. This TCR was sampled from a woman aged 45-65 years in good health and a related stem cell transplant donor. The CDR3 loop reads CASSKKGLAGDPEQFF. CDR3 nucleotides: TGTGCCAGCAGCAAGAAGGGGCTAGCGGGAGATCCTGAGCAGTTCTTC.